This passage covers 10 T cell receptor beta chains from one sample sequenced in a study of beta chain features in type 1 diabetes. Isolated RNA was reverse transcribed in full, so expressed TCRB transcripts were sequenced. The table came from immunoSEQ multiplex PCR; TCRdb's copy has only in-frame clones and leaves some out. The sample carries 900,000 or so clones, 15% to 20% recorded once. Sequencing used naive CD4+ T cells from blood. These receptors all stem from a young woman in good health.

The chain joins TRBV19 to TRBJ1-1, with D perhaps matching TRBD1 (6 bases). Trimming removed 3 bases from V and 5 bases from J, with 13 bases in between. The germline CDR1 and CDR2 sequences are LNHDA and SQIVND (reference sequence). The CDR3 runs to 14 residues. Written as DNA, the CDR3 is TGTGCCAGTAGTATTGGGGGCCTGCGGACTGAAGCTTTCTTT. It yields the protein CASSIGGLRTEAFF.

The chain carries TRBV5-1 and TRBJ1-1; unclear D gene. CDR3 length: 15 amino acids. Trimming shortened V by 0 bases and J by 4 bases, and 13 bases separated the two germline ends. Germline values: CDR1 SGHRS, CDR2 YFSETQ. The CDR3, as DNA: TGCGCCAGCAGCTTGGATGCCGTCCGGGGCACTGAAGCTTTCTTT. Translated: CASSLDAVRGTEAFF.

Turning to this clone: In the same sample, other DNA sequences code for this CDR3. The rearrangement joins TRBV7-3 to TRBJ2-7; TRBD1 matches at 8 bases. The CDR3 has 13 amino acids. Germline V lookup: CDR1 SGHTA, CDR2 FQGTGA. V was clipped by 3 bases and J by 2 bases; unmatched bases: 0. Here the CDR3 DNA reads TGTGCCAGCAGCTTGACAGGGGCCTACGAGCAGTACTTC. Translating gives CASSLTGAYEQYF.

About this clone itself: One end of the junction does not line up with germline, which may come from a read error. This chain uses TRBV6-6 with TRBJ2-1, with 9 bases identical to TRBD2. The CDR3 covers 16 residues. Germline CDR1 reads MNHNY; CDR2 reads SVGAGI (reference sequence). The DNA of the CDR3 is TGTGCCATCAGTGGGGCGTCCAGCGGGAGGCCCAATGAGCAGTTCTTC. Translating gives CAISGASSGRPNEQFF.

This chain joins TRBV10-3 and TRBJ2-3; D not certain. V was cut by 3 bases and J by 3 bases, with 13 bases left in between. The CDR3 is made up of 15 amino acids. Germline assignment: CDR1 ENHRY and CDR2 SYGVKD. In nucleotides, the CDR3 is TGTGCCATCAGTGACAGGCAACAAACTACAGATACGCAGTATTTT. The encoded protein is CAISDRQQTTDTQYF.

The rearrangement uses TRBV5-4 and TRBJ2-3; the match to TRBD1 covers 8 bases. V shed 4 bases and J 3 bases; nucleotides not matched to a gene: 4. The CDR3 extends over 14 amino acids. In germline, CDR1 is SGHNT, CDR2 YYREEE (reference sequence). In DNA, the CDR3 is TGTGCCAGCAGCGCGCGACAGGGGACAGATACGCAGTATTTT. Encoded protein: CASSARQGTDTQYF.

This clone was seen a few times. This rearrangement joins TRBV28 to TRBJ2-7; TRBD2 matches 9 bases. Per the germline V gene, CDR1 is MDHEN and CDR2 is SYDVKM. CDR3 length equals 15 residues. Trimming at V came to 4 bases and at J to 3 bases, leaving 7 bases not matched to a gene. CDR3 bases: TGTGCCAGCAGTTCCGCCGTAGCGGGAGTCTACGAGCAGTACTTC. Its protein product is CASSSAVAGVYEQYF.

The chain's CDR3 is CAIRRTSANYEQYF. The DNA for the CDR3 is TGTGCCATCAGGCGGACTAGCGCAAACTACGAGCAGTACTTC. This chain links TRBV10-3 with TRBJ2-5, with TRBD2 matching over 9 bases. The J call may be faulty, since TRBJ2-7 better matches the DNA end. The V gene's germline CDR1 is ENHRY and CDR2 SYGVKD. This CDR3 has 14 amino acids.

This clone turned up a few times. The chain couples TRBV5-1 to TRBJ2-3; 7 bases match TRBD2. The germline V gene encodes CDR1 SGHRS and CDR2 YFSETQ. V gave up 3 bases and J gave up 4 bases; unmatched junction bases: 5. The CDR3 runs 14 residues. DNA of the CDR3: TGCGCCAGCAGCTCGGGGGGTAATGCAGATACGCAGTATTTT. It codes for CASSSGGNADTQYF.

This sequence joins TRBV5-6 and TRBJ2-1; D is ambiguous. CDR1 is SGHDT and CDR2 is YYEEEE in the germline V gene. V was cut by 0 bases and J by 12 bases, with 7 bases left in between. This CDR3 contains 11 residues. The CDR3 DNA reads as TGTGCCAGCAGCTTGGTGGATGGGCAGTTCTTC. It encodes CASSLVDGQFF. Looking up the rest from reference TRBV5-6 and TRBJ2-1 gives the full variable domain: DAGVTQSPTHLIKTRGQQVTLRCSPKSGHDTVSWYQQALGQGPQFIFQYYEEEERQRGNFPDRFSGHQFPNYSSELNVNALLLGDSALYLCASSLVDGQFFGPGTRLTVL.